The sequence of this T cell receptor (beta chain) was determined in a study of Graves' ophthalmopathy and Graves' hyperthyroidism. Worth noting for this clonotype: Its matching antigen is unknown. This may stem from a read error, because a much larger clone lies one nucleotide away.

Germline lookup yields CDR1 DFQATT and CDR2 SNEGSKA (reference sequence). CDR3 length: 14 residues. V lost 4 bases and J 2 bases, leaving 14 bases between the germline ends. Findings and limits, study-wide: Both a roughly 70% sensitivity and an approximately 76% specificity characterized the model's predictions of ophthalmopathy progression.

TCR beta CDR3 amplification used RNA transcripts. HTBI primers were employed in first-round RT-PCR, then a second-round multiplex PCR followed. TCRdb fed the multiplex PCR reads into MiXCR, producing one record per CDR3 protein. In the table there are over a million distinct CDR3 sequences, 35% to 40% of which are singletons. Reliance was placed on clinical symptoms, serum thyroxine, TRAb, thyroid ultrasound and orbital computed tomography for diagnosis. The sample taken for sequencing was peripheral blood or thyroid tissue (not recorded which). This TCR was sampled from an adult man with Graves' hyperthyroidism. V usage is TRBV20-1 and J usage is TRBJ1-2; no clear D gene. The CDR3 loop is CSATRTGLNYGYTF. The CDR3 DNA reads as TGCAGTGCTACCAGGACGGGTTTAAACTATGGCTACACCTTC.